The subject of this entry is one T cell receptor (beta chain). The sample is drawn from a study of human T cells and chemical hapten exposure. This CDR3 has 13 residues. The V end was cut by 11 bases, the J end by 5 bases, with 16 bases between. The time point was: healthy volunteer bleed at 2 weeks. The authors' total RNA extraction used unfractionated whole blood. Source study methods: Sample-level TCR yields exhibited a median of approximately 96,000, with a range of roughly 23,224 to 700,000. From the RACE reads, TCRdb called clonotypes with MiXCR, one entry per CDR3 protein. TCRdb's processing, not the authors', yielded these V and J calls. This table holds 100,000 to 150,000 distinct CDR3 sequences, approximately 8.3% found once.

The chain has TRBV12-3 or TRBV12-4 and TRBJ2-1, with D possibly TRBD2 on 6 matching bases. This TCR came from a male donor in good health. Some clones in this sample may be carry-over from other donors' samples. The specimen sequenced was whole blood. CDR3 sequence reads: CALRASANNEQFF. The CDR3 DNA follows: TGTGCCCTTAGGGCTAGCGCAAACAATGAGCAGTTCTTC.